One sample yielded the 10 T cell receptor beta chains listed below, sequenced in a study of shared clonotypes between healthy human individuals. Data came from immunoSEQ multiplex PCR; TCRdb stores just in-frame clones and leaves some out. Among about 490,000 clones listed, over 75% were seen once. The sequenced sample consisted of PBMCs. The receptors stem from a woman aged 40 to 55 in good health. Some clones in this sample may be carry-over from other donors' samples.

With regard to this clone: With a far larger clone one base away, a read error is the likely cause. The rearrangement links TRBV19 to TRBJ2-7, with 10 bases aligning to TRBD2. CDR1 and CDR2 (germline): LNHDA, SQIVND (reference sequence). Trimming at V came to 3 bases and at J to 5 bases, leaving 4 bases not matched to a gene. The CDR3 consists of 14 residues. The CDR3 DNA reads as TGTGCCAGTAGTATGGCTAGCGGGAGTAACGAGCAGTACTTC. It translates to CASSMASGSNEQYF.

As concerns this clone: A far bigger clonotype differs at one base, so this is likely a read error. The chain employs TRBV5-4 and TRBJ1-1; 8 bases map to TRBD1. This CDR3 spans 15 amino acids. Trimming took 1 base from V and 4 from J; bases not matched to a gene: 6. Germline CDR1 and CDR2: SGHNT and YYREEE (reference sequence). The CDR3 region has the DNA TGTGCCAGCAGCTTGTTCAGGGGGCAGAGCACTGAAGCTTTCTTT. This encodes CASSLFRGQSTEAFF.

CDR3 bases: TGTGCCAGCAGCTCCGGGACTAGCGGGCCTCTCACAGATACGCAGTATTTT. Encoded protein: CASSSGTSGPLTDTQYF. The chain uses TRBV7-3 and TRBJ2-3; TRBD2 aligns across 12 bases. The CDR3 is made up of 17 amino acids. With V trimmed by 4 bases and J by 2 bases, 7 bases remained unmatched. Looked up from germline, CDR1 is SGHTA and CDR2 is FQGTGA.

This chain links TRBV7-9 with TRBJ1-1; D is unclear. The CDR3 covers 12 residues. Germline V gives CDR1 SEHNR, CDR2 FQNEAQ (reference sequence). Trimming took 3 bases from V and 7 from J, leaving 9 bases between them. The CDR3 is CASSFQTIEAFF. CDR3 coding DNA: TGTGCCAGCAGCTTCCAGACCATTGAAGCTTTCTTT.

DNA of the CDR3: TGTGCCAGCAGCTTTGTGGACAGGGGTAGGAACACTGAAGCTTTCTTT. Amino acids: CASSFVDRGRNTEAFF. The chain has TRBV5-4 and TRBJ1-1; 9 nucleotides align to TRBD1. This CDR3 is 16 amino acids long. Losses at the gene ends were 2 bases for V and 1 base for J; bases not matched to a gene: 6. Per the germline V gene, CDR1 is SGHNT and CDR2 is YYREEE (reference sequence).

V gene TRBV4-2 combines with J gene TRBJ2-7; 8 nucleotides line up with TRBD2. The germline V gene encodes CDR1 LGHNA and CDR2 YNFKEQ. The length of the CDR3 is 15 residues. Trimming at V came to 7 bases and at J to 7 bases, leaving 15 bases not matched to a gene. The CDR3 bases are TGTGCCAGCAAGGGGCCTACGGGAGGGCCGGGAGAGCAGTACTTC. Amino acid sequence: CASKGPTGGPGEQYF.

The chain recombines TRBV18 with TRBJ2-7, with TRBD1 matching 9 bases. Losses at the gene ends were 3 bases for V and 1 base for J; bases not matched to a gene: 16. The CDR3 totals 19 residues. The V gene's germline CDR1 is KGHSH and CDR2 LQKENI. The CDR3 sequence: CASSPVEGQGFDHSYEQYF. CDR3 coding DNA: TGTGCCAGCTCACCCGTAGAGGGACAGGGCTTTGATCATTCCTACGAGCAGTACTTC.

Details on this clone: A single base is all that separates this from a far larger clone, so a read error is likely. V usage is TRBV11-2 and J usage is TRBJ2-7; D ambiguous. Germline lookup yields CDR1 SGHAT and CDR2 FQNNGV. This CDR3 comprises 17 residues. This CDR3 reads CASSLDPPVFLGNEQCF. For the CDR3, the DNA is TGTGCCAGCAGCTTAGATCCCCCGGTTTTTCTAGGGAACGAGCAGTGCTTC. Looking up the rest from reference TRBV11-2 and TRBJ2-7 gives the full variable domain: EAGVAQSPRYKIIEKRQSVAFWCNPISGHATLYWYQQILGQGPKLLIQFQNNGVVDDSQLPKDRFSAERLKGVDSTLKIQPAKLEDSAVYLCASSLDPPVFLGNEQCFGPGTRLTVT.

As regards this clone: This sequence is one base from a far larger clone and is likely a read error. Additional DNA sequences in this sample encode the identical CDR3. The genes are TRBV5-4 and TRBJ2-3; a weak D match, TRBD2 (6 bases). In germline, CDR1 is SGHNT, CDR2 YYREEE (reference sequence). The length of the CDR3 is 16 residues. The CDR3 reads CASSRGSGGSTDTQYF. The CDR3 region has the DNA TGTGCTAGCAGCCGTGGCTCCGGGGGTAGCACAGATACGCAGTATTTT.

The chain combines TRBV10-3 with TRBJ2-7, with no clear D. The germline V gene has CDR1 ENHRY and CDR2 SYGVKD. The CDR3 loop spans 15 amino acids. Trimming shortened V by 7 bases and J by 0 bases, and 16 bases separated the two germline ends. The CDR3 coding sequence is TGTGCCATCACCTCCTCGGCCCGGAGCTCCTACGAGCAGTACTTC. It is translated as CAITSSARSSYEQYF.